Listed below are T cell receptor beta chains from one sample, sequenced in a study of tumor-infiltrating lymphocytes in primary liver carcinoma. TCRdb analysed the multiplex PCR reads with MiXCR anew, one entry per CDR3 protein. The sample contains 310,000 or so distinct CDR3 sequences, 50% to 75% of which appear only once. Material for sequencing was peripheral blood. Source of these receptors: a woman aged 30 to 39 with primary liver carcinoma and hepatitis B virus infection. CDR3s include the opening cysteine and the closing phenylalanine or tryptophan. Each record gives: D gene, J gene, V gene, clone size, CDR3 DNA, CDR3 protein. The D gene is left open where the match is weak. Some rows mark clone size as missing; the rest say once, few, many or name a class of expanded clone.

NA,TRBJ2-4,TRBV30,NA,TGTGCCTGGAGTGAAGGAAGCGGACTAACCAAAAACATTCAGTACTTC,CAWSEGSGLTKNIQYF
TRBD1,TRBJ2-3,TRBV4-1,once,TGCACCAGCAACCAGACAGGGGCAAGCACAGATAAGCAGTATTTT,CTSNQTGASTDKQYF
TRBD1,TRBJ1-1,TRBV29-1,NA,TGCAGCGTTGAAAAGGCCGTTCCTGGACAGGGGGGTTCGGGCACTGAAGCTTTCTTT,CSVEKAVPGQGGSGTEAFF
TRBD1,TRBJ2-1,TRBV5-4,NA,TGTGCCAGCAGCTTGGCGGCAGGGGGCCTCTCATATGAGCAGTTCTTC,CASSLAAGGLSYEQFF
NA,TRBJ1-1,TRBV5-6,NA,TGTGCCAGGAGCTCGCCCGAGACTGAAGCTTTCTTT,CARSSPETEAFF
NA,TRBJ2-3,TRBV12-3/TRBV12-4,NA,TGTGCCAGCAGTGCCAATGACAACACAGATACGCAGTATTTT,CASSANDNTDTQYF
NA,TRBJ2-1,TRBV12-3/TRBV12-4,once,TGTGCCAGCAGTTCCTACAAGCCCGGAGCCAATGAGCAGTTCTTC,CASSSYKPGANEQFF
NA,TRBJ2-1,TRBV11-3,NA,TGTGCCAACTCGGAACGGGAGAGCTCCTACAATGAGCAATTCTTC,CANSERESSYNEQFF
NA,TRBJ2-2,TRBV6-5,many,TGTGCCAGCAGTTCCCAGGGCCCCGGGGAGCTGTTTTTT,CASSSQGPGELFF
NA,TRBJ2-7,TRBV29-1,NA,TGCAGCTCCACGGGAGAGGCCAACTACGAGCAGTACTTC,CSSTGEANYEQYF
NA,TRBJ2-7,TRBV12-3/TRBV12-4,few,TGTGCCAGCAGCCGTCAAAACTACGAGCAGTACTTC,CASSRQNYEQYF
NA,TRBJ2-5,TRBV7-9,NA,TGTGCCAGCAGCTTAGACGGGCTACAGACCCAGTACTTC,CASSLDGLQTQYF
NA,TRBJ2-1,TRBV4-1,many,TGCGCCAGCAGCCAAGAATACTATTCCTACAATGAGCAGTTCTTC,CASSQEYYSYNEQFF
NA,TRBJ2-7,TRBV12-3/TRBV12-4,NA,TGTGCCAGCAGTAAAACTAGGACCGAGCAGTACTTC,CASSKTRTEQYF
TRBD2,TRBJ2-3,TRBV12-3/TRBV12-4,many,TGTGCCACGGGGACTAGCGCGCAGTATTTT,CATGTSAQYF
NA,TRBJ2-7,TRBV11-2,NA,TGTGCCAGTAGCTTAGGTCTCTACTCCTACGAGCAGTACTTC,CASSLGLYSYEQYF
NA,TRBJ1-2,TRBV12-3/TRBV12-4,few,TGTGCCAGCAGTTACGGACTGAATGGCTACACCTTC,CASSYGLNGYTF
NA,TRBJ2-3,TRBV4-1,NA,TGCGCCAGCAGCCAAGTACCTGGGTCTGAGAGCACAAATACGCAGTATTTT,CASSQVPGSESTNTQYF
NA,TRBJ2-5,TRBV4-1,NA,TGCGCCAGCAGCCTACGATTAGCGGGACAGGAGACCCAGTACTTC,CASSLRLAGQETQYF
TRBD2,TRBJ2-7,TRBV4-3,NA,TGCGCCAGCAGCCCCTGGACTAGCGGGTCCTACGAGCAGTACTTC,CASSPWTSGSYEQYF
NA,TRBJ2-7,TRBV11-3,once,TGTGTCTGCAGCTTTTGGGAGGAAGGCTCCTACGAGCAGTACTTC,CVCSFWEEGSYEQYF
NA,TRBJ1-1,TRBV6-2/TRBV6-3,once,TGTACTAGCAGTTACCCGCGGGCAGGAAGGAACACTGAAGCTTTCTTT,CTSSYPRAGRNTEAFF
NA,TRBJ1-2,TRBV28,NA,TGTGCCAGCAGTTTCGCGGAGAATGGCTACACCTTC,CASSFAENGYTF
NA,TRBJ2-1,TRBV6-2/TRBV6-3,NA,TGTGCCAGCAGTCCGTACGATGAGCAGTCCTTC,CASSPYDEQSF
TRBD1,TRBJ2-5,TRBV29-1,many,TGCAGCTCTAGGGACAGGGGGCTCGGGGAGACCCAGTACTTC,CSSRDRGLGETQYF
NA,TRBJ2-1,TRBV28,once,TGTGCCAGCATTTCTGGAGGGGGTATGGGAGCCTCGTTCTTC,CASISGGGMGASFF
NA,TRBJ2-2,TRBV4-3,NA,TGCGCCAGCAACCAAGAGATTGCTATAGGGGCTAGCAATACCGGGGAGCTGTTTTTT,CASNQEIAIGASNTGELFF